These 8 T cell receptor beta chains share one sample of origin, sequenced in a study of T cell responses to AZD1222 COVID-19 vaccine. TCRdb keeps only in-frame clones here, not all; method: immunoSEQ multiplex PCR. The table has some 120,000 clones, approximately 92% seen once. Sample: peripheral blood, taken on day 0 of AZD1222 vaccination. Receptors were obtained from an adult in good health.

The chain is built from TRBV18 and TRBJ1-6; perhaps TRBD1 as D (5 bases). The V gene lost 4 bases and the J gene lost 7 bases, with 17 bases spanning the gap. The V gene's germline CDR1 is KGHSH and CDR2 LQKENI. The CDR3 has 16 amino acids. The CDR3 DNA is TGTGCCAGCTCACTGCCGGGGACCCGAAAGAATTCACCCCTCCACTTT. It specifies CASSLPGTRKNSPLHF.

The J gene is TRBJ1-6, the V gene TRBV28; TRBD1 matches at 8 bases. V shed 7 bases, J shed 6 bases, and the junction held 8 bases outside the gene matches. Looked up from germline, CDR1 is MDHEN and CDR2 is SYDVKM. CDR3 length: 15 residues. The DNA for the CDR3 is TGTGCCAGCACCAAACAGGGGGAAGGTAATTCACCCCTCCACTTT. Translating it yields CASTKQGEGNSPLHF.

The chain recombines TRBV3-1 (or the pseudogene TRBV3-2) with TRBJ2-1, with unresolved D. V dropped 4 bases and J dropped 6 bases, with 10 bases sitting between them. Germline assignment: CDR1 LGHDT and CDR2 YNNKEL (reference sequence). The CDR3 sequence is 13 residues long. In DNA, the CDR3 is TGTGCCAGCAGCCCGGGTTTCGCCAATGAGCAGTTCTTC. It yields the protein CASSPGFANEQFF.

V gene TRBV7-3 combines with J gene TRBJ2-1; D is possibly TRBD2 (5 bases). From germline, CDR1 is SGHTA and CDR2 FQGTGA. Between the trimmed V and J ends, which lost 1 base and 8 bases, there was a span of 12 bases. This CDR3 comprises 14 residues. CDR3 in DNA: TGTGCCAGCAGCTTAATGCCTAGCAGCGATGAGCAGTTCTTC. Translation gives CASSLMPSSDEQFF.

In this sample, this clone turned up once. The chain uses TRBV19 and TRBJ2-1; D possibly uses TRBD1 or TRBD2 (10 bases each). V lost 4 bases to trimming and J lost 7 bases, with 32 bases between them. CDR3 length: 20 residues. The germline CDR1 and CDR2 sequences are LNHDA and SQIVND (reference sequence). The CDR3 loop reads CASSREDRGWTSGEGNEQFF. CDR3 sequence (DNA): TGTGCCAGTAGTAGGGAGGACAGGGGGTGGACTAGCGGTGAAGGTAATGAGCAGTTCTTC.

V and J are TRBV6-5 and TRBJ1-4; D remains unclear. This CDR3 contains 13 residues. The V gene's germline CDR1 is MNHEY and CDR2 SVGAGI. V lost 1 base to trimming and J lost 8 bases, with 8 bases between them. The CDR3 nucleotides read TGTGCCAGCAGTTACTTGGGCCGAGAAAAACTGTTTTTT. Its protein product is CASSYLGREKLFF.

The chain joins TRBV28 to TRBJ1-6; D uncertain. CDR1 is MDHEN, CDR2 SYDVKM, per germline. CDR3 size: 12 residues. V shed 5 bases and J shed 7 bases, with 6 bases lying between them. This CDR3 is CASSDQNSPLHF. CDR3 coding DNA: TGTGCCAGCAGTGATCAGAATTCACCCCTCCACTTT.

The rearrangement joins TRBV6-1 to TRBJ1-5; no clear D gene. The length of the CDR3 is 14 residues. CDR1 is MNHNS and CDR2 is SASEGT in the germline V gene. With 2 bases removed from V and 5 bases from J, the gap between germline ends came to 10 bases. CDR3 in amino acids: CASSELGKDQPQHF. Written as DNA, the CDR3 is TGTGCCAGCAGTGAACTGGGAAAGGATCAGCCCCAGCATTTT.